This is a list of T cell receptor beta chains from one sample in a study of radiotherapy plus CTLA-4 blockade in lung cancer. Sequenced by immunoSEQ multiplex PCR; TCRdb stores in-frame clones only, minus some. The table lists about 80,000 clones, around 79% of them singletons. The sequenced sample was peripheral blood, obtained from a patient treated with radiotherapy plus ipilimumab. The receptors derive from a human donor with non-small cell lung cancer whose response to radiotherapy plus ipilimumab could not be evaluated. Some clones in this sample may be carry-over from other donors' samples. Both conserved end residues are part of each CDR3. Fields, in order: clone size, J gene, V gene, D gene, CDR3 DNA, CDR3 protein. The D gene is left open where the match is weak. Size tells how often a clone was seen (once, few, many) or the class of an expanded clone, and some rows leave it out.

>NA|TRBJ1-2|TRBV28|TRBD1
TGTGCCAGCCACAGGGGAGGAGGCGGCTACACCTTC
CASHRGGGGYTF
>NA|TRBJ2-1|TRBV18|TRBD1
TGTGCCAGCTCAGCAGACAGGGGAATCTACAATGAGCAGTTCTTC
CASSADRGIYNEQFF
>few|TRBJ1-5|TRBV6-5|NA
TGTGCCAGCAGCCGGGTGGCGGATAGCAATCAGCCCCAGCATTTT
CASSRVADSNQPQHF
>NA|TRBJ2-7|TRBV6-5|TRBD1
TGTGCCAGCAGGACAGGGCTTGTCTACGAGCAGTACTTC
CASRTGLVYEQYF
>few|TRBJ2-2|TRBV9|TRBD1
TGTGCCAGCAGCGCGTGGACAGGGGTGAACACCGGGGAGCTGTTTTTT
CASSAWTGVNTGELFF
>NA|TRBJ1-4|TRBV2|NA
TGTGCCAGCAGCTCGGTGTTTTCGGGGAATGAAAAACTGTTTTTT
CASSSVFSGNEKLFF
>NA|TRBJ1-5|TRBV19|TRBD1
TGTGCCAGTAGCAGGGACAGGGGCGGGCAGCCCCAGCATTTT
CASSRDRGGQPQHF
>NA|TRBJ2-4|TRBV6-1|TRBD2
TGTGCCAGCAGCTCTAGCGGTTTAAACATTCAGTACTTC
CASSSSGLNIQYF
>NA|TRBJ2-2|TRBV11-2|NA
TGTGCCAGCAGCCCCGTTAACACCGGGGAGCTGTTTTTT
CASSPVNTGELFF
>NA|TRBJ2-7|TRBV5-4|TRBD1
TGTGCCAGCAGCGTTCGACAGGGGGCCCACGAGCAGTACTTC
CASSVRQGAHEQYF
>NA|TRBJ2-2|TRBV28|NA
TGTGCCAGCAGTCCCACCTATAGGGGCGGGGGCGGATCCGGGGAGCTGTTTTTT
CASSPTYRGGGGSGELFF
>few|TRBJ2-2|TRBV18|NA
TGTGCCAGCTCACCACCGGCGGGCACCGGGGAGCTGTTTTTT
CASSPPAGTGELFF
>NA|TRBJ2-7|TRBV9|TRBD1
TGTGCCAGCAGCGGATGGGACAGATCCTACGAGCAGTACTTC
CASSGWDRSYEQYF
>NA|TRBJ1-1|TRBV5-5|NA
TGTGCCAGCAGCCTCTTGGCCACGAACACTGAAGCTTTCTTT
CASSLLATNTEAFF
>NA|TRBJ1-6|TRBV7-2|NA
TGTGCCAGCAGCTTAGTGGGGGGATATTCACCCCTCCACTTT
CASSLVGGYSPLHF
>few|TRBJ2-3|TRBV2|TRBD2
TGTGCCAGCATCGGGACTAGGGCAGATACGCAGTATTTT
CASIGTRADTQYF
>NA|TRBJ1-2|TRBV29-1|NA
TGCAGCGTTGAAGGCGGGATCCTGACGAACTATGGCTACACCTTC
CSVEGGILTNYGYTF
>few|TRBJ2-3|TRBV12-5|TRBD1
TGTGCTAGTGGTCCCGGACAGGGGACGACAGATACGCAGTATTTT
CASGPGQGTTDTQYF
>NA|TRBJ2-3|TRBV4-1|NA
TGCGCCAGCAGCCAAGTACAGGCTAGCACAGATACGCAGTATTTT
CASSQVQASTDTQYF
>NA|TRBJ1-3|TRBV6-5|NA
TGTGCCAGCTTAGGACAGTCAGACGGAAACACCATATATTTT
CASLGQSDGNTIYF
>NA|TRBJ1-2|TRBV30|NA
TGTGCCCCCTTTCCCCACAGAGCTAACTATGGCTACACCTTC
CAPFPHRANYGYTF
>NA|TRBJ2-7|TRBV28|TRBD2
TGTGCCAGCAGTTCCCCGCTAGCGGGGGGCGTCTCCTACGAGCAGTACTTC
CASSSPLAGGVSYEQYF
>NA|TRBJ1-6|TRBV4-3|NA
TGCGCCAGCAGCCAAGGTGTAACCGCGGGGTCACCCCTCCACTTT
CASSQGVTAGSPLHF
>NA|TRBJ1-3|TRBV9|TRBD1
TGTGCCAGCAGCCCGGCGACAGGGGGTCTCTTCTCTGGAAACACCATATATTTT
CASSPATGGLFSGNTIYF
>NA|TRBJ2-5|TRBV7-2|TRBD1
TGTGCCAGCAGCTCGGGACAGGGGGAAGAGACCCAGTACTTC
CASSSGQGEETQYF
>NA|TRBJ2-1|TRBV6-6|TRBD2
TGTGCCAGCGGCGGCTCTAGCGGGGCCACGGGGAATGAGCAGTTCTTC
CASGGSSGATGNEQFF
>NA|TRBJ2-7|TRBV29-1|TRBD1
TGCAGCGTTGGTCGCAGGGGGTCCTACGAGCAGTACTTC
CSVGRRGSYEQYF
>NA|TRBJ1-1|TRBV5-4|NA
TGTGCCACCGTGGGCAGGGATCCCATGGACACTGAAGCTTTCTTT
CATVGRDPMDTEAFF